This T cell receptor beta chain was sequenced in a study of T-cell memory formation after mild COVID-19. Study details: In these data, TCR clusters were largely donor specific.

The study, taken as a whole, reports: Cross-reactive memory seemingly joined, as some responding clones were found in pre-infection memory. Clones which contracted sat mainly in CM and EM if CD4+, and in EMRA if CD8+.

The CDR3 has 14 amino acids. CDR1 and CDR2 from the germline V gene are MNHEY and SVGEGT. V was pared by 0 bases and J by 1 base, with 4 bases between. As regards this clonotype: Its antigen is undetermined.

After 5'RACE with constant-segment primers, TCR alpha and TCR beta cDNA libraries carrying sample barcodes and UMIs were obtained. TCRdb recomputed calls from the 5' RACE reads with MiXCR, one row per CDR3 protein. This table holds 550,000 to 650,000 distinct CDR3 sequences, around 15% found once. The clonotype comes from an adult woman who had mild COVID-19 (a few samples of this study predate the infection). Cell type and time point are not known. This chain joins TRBV6-2 or TRBV6-3 and TRBJ1-5, with no clear D. Material for sequencing was PBMCs or a T cell subset sorted from them (not recorded which). CDR3 sequence: CASSYSGSNQPQHF. CDR3 bases: TGTGCCAGCAGTTACTCGGGGAGCAATCAGCCCCAGCATTTT.